These 18 T cell receptor beta chains were sequenced from one sample in a study of monozygotic twins with inflammatory bowel disease. Each CDR3 protein gets one entry in TCRdb, which reprocessed the 5' RACE reads and gives no DNA. The sample table includes about 420,000 distinct CDR3 sequences. The sample taken for sequencing was blood. These receptors were taken from a human donor with ulcerative colitis or Crohn's disease, or a healthy co-twin of an affected twin (not recorded which).

This sequence joins TRBV7-9 and TRBJ1-4; TCRdb's D gene call, TRBD1, goes unchecked for lack of DNA. The CDR3 loop spans 14 amino acids. Germline CDR1 is SEHNR and CDR2 is FQNEAQ (reference sequence). Here the CDR3 reads CASSLPRVNEKLFF.

The rearrangement joins TRBV5-1 to TRBJ2-7; TCRdb picks TRBD1, but there is no DNA to check that call. This CDR3 contains 14 residues. Germline assignment: CDR1 SGHRS and CDR2 YFSETQ. This CDR3 is CASRGDRGPHEQYF.

The rearrangement links TRBV7-9 to TRBJ2-7. Germline loops: CDR1 SEHNR, CDR2 FQNEAQ (reference sequence). There are 14 residues in the CDR3. This chain's CDR3 is CASSLDAAVYEQYF.

This chain links TRBV7-2 with TRBJ2-2. The CDR3 runs 15 residues. The germline gives CDR1 SGHTA, CDR2 FQGNSA. CDR3 in amino acids: CASSLAHANTGELFF.

The rearrangement uses TRBV20-1 and TRBJ2-1; TCRdb returns TRBD2, unconfirmable since there is no DNA. Germline CDR1 is DFQATT and CDR2 is SNEGSKA (reference sequence). The CDR3 extends over 15 amino acids. The CDR3 region is CSAIPFSGRAGEQFF.

This chain joins TRBV7-9 and TRBJ2-5. The CDR3 covers 12 residues. Germline V gene data show CDR1 as SEHNR and CDR2 as FQNEAQ (reference sequence). This chain's CDR3 is CASSLLEETQYF.

The chain links TRBV7-2 to TRBJ2-4; TCRdb's D gene call, TRBD1, goes unchecked for lack of DNA. Germline V gene data show CDR1 as SGHTA and CDR2 as FQGNSA. This CDR3 comprises 16 residues. CDR3 loop: CASSERGVRAKNIQYF.

This chain joins TRBV7-3 and TRBJ2-7; TCRdb designates TRBD2, a call that cannot be tested without DNA. Germline V gene lookup returns CDR1 SGHTA and CDR2 FQGTGA. The CDR3 is made up of 15 amino acids. Here the CDR3 reads CASSLSASGRYEQYF.

The chain joins TRBV18 to TRBJ1-1; TCRdb calls TRBD1, which cannot be checked without DNA. Germline V CDR1 and CDR2: KGHSH, LQKENI. The CDR3 has 14 residues. CDR3 residues: CASSPNRGGSEAFF.

The rearrangement joins TRBV7-9 to TRBJ2-3; TCRdb selects TRBD1, and the lack of DNA leaves this call unchecked. The CDR3 runs to 13 residues. The germline V gene encodes CDR1 SEHNR and CDR2 FQNEAQ (reference sequence). CDR3 protein: CASTGEHADTQYF.

The genes are TRBV3-1 and TRBJ1-2. This CDR3 contains 13 residues. Germline CDR1 reads LGHDT; CDR2 reads YNNKEL (reference sequence). The CDR3 sequence is CASSHRPDYGYTF.

V gene TRBV14 combines with J gene TRBJ1-6; TCRdb lists TRBD1, though no DNA is available to test this call. Per the germline V gene, CDR1 is SGHDN and CDR2 is FVKESK. CDR3 size: 16 residues. The CDR3 protein is CASSRVPGTGDSPLHF.

The chain is built from TRBV6-1 and TRBJ2-1; TCRdb selects TRBD2, and the lack of DNA leaves this call unchecked. The CDR3 length is 16 residues. Per germline, CDR1 MNHNS and CDR2 SASEGT. CDR3 loop: CASSRQGLAGAQGQFF.

This chain uses TRBV5-5 with TRBJ2-3; the D gene TCRdb calls, TRBD1, cannot be checked with no DNA. This CDR3 comprises 15 residues. CDR1 SGHKS and CDR2 YYEKEE come from the germline V gene (reference sequence). CDR3 amino acids: CASSLWAGGTDTQYF.

V is TRBV20-1 and J is TRBJ1-6. The CDR3 has 15 amino acids. The germline CDR1 and CDR2 sequences are DFQATT and SNEGSKA (reference sequence). The CDR3: CSASNGGSYNSPLHF.

V gene TRBV5-1 combines with J gene TRBJ2-3; TCRdb selects TRBD2, and the lack of DNA leaves this call unchecked. This CDR3 region has 15 residues. The V gene's germline CDR1 is SGHRS and CDR2 YFSETQ. CDR3 region: CASSLGTSGADTQYF.

V is TRBV18 and J is TRBJ2-3; without DNA, the TCRdb call of TRBD1 cannot be checked. CDR1 KGHSH and CDR2 LQKENI come from the germline V gene. The CDR3 spans 11 residues. This chain's CDR3 is CAAGVGDTQYF.

This rearrangement joins TRBV27 to TRBJ2-1; TCRdb returns TRBD2, unconfirmable since there is no DNA. Germline loops: CDR1 MNHEY, CDR2 SMNVEV (reference sequence). CDR3 length equals 16 residues. The CDR3: CASSMRTSGGNNEQFF.